This T cell receptor beta chain came from a study of T cells after yellow fever vaccination. Study-wide findings and caveats: One caveat is that FACS-sorted repertoires could contain abundant clonotypes contaminating from the bulk population. Peaking faster, on day 5 versus 15, the secondary response was nonetheless weaker. Booster sampling recovered most clones from primary vaccination (about 97% CD4, roughly 86% CD8).

This clonotype was recorded a few times. Its antigen is undetermined. Germline CDR1 DFQATT, CDR2 SNEGSKA (reference sequence). Trimming took off 5 bases at V and 4 bases at J, with 15 bases between the two ends. This CDR3 comprises 13 residues. A 5'RACE template-switching step, the method used to make TCR cDNA, added a universal primer site and UMIs. TCRdb processed the 5' RACE reads anew with MiXCR; each CDR3 protein has one entry. This repertoire shows roughly 260,000 distinct CDR3 sequences, roughly 13% found once; its top ten account for about 0.51%. The chain links TRBV20-1 to TRBJ2-7; TRBD1 might be the D (6 bases). This clonotype originated in a man aged 25-40 years who received the YFV17D yellow fever vaccine. The source was CD4+ T cells sorted from PBMCs, collected 45 days after the yellow fever booster vaccination. In DNA form, the CDR3 reads TGCAGTGCTGACGGTAGACAGGTTTACGAGCAGTACTTC. It yields the protein CSADGRQVYEQYF.